The clone carrying this TCR beta chain was detected only a few times. No antigen is known for it. These data are taken from a study of blood T cells in healthy people across ages. Alongside a J-beta primer mix, a sample-barcoded 5' primer served in a second PCR lasting 7 to 11 cycles. TCRdb re-derived calls from the 5' RACE reads in MiXCR, one entry per CDR3 protein. The sample lists under 950,000 distinct CDR3 sequences, around a fifth occurring once. Findings of the study overall: Diversity of TCR beta correlated strongly with naive T cell percentage. Greater diversity and more naive CD4+ cells were seen in long-lived donors than in aged donors. Observed TCR beta diversity per million T cells went down as age went up. This fall followed a roughly linear course with age. Estimates based on one million T cells were treated as lower bounds.

There are 15 residues in the CDR3. Germline CDR1 and CDR2: SEHNR and FQNEAQ (reference sequence). V was cut by 1 base and J by 6 bases, with 13 bases left in between. The clonotype was recovered from a man aged 70 or older in good health. The sequenced sample consisted of blood. The rearrangement joins TRBV7-9 to TRBJ2-4; possibly TRBD1 for D (5 bases). The CDR3: CASSLGQSKLNIQYF. DNA of the CDR3: TGTGCCAGCAGCTTAGGACAGTCAAAGCTAAACATTCAGTACTTC.